What follows are 4 T cell receptor beta chains derived from one specimen sequenced in a study of Tregs in tolerant kidney transplant recipients. Sequencing was performed with immunoSEQ multiplex PCR; in TCRdb, only in-frame clones are kept and a portion is missing. The sample lists tens of thousands of clones; more than 70% were seen once. The nonmyeloablative bone marrow transplants came from related graft donors, with transient mixed chimerism. The sequenced sample was CD4+ T cells from blood (PBMCs), obtained 6 months after the transplant. The receptors stem from a human patient who received a combined kidney and bone marrow transplant. Some of the T cells might come from the graft donor.

This clone was counted once. The chain links TRBV27 to TRBJ2-3, with 12 bases identical to TRBD2. V shed 8 bases and J 0 bases; nucleotides not matched to a gene: 6. The CDR3 is made up of 16 amino acids. Germline V CDR1 and CDR2: MNHEY, SMNVEV (reference sequence). The CDR3 sequence: CASRILAGGSTDTQYF. CDR3 nucleotides: TGTGCCAGCCGGATACTAGCGGGGGGCAGCACAGATACGCAGTATTTT.

The sample holds one count of this clone. The V gene is TRBV28, the J gene TRBJ1-4, with D possibly matching TRBD1 (5 bases). Between the trimmed V and J ends, which lost 5 bases and 4 bases, there was a span of 14 bases. Germline CDR1 MDHEN, CDR2 SYDVKM. CDR3 length: 15 amino acids. The CDR3 sequence: CASSPWRQFNEKLFF. As DNA, the CDR3 is TGTGCCAGCAGTCCTTGGAGACAGTTTAATGAAAAACTGTTTTTT.

The V gene is TRBV7-2, the J gene TRBJ2-3; D gene ambiguous. The CDR3 length is 15 residues. The germline V and J ends were trimmed by 1 base and 2 bases, with 10 bases remaining between them. Germline-derived CDR1 and CDR2 are SGHTA and FQGNSA. The CDR3 here is CASSLVGSITDTQYF. DNA for the CDR3: TGTGCCAGCAGCTTAGTGGGCTCAATCACAGATACGCAGTATTTT.

The V gene is TRBV18, the J gene TRBJ2-5, with TRBD1 matching 8 bases. Per the germline V gene, CDR1 is KGHSH and CDR2 is LQKENI. After removal of 1 base from V and 3 bases from J, the junction contained 16 bases not matched to a gene. This CDR3 is built from 19 residues. CDR3: CASSPLSPIGQGREETQYF. In DNA form, the CDR3 reads TGTGCCAGCTCACCACTAAGCCCTATAGGACAGGGAAGGGAAGAGACCCAGTACTTC.